This record covers a single T cell receptor (beta chain). From germline, CDR1 is SQVTM and CDR2 ANQGSEA. V trimming: 6 bases; J trimming: 1 base; junction bases outside the gene matches: 2. The CDR3 covers 12 residues. Sequencing was performed with immunoSEQ multiplex PCR; in TCRdb, only in-frame clones are kept and a portion is missing. The table includes more than 7,000 clones, approximately 89% detected once. The sample comes from a study of T cell clonotyping in hematopoietic cell transplantation. Sequenced material: PBMCs, taken 30 days after allogeneic stem cell transplant. V gene TRBV29-1 combines with J gene TRBJ1-2; 7 bases match TRBD1. The sequence derives from a female patient aged 50-60 years who had an allogeneic stem cell transplant from an unrelated donor, so the T cells may come from the graft donor. Some clones in this sample may be carry-over from other donors' samples. The CDR3 sequence is CSVYRGNYGYTF. The CDR3 nucleotides are TGCAGCGTCTACAGGGGTAACTATGGCTACACCTTC.